A selection of T cell receptor beta chains follows, all from one sample in a study of a mutant IDH1 vaccine in newly diagnosed glioma. Measured with immunoSEQ multiplex PCR; TCRdb has only the in-frame clones, and not every one. Found here are tens of thousands of clones, approximately 65% of them singletons; the top ten hold 4% to 5.5%. Antigen specificity for these receptors is unknown. Here the sequenced sample was peripheral blood mononuclear cells (PBMCs), taken from a glioma patient whose treatment included an IDH1 peptide vaccine. The receptors stem from a man aged 35-49 years with glioma. Some clones in this sample may be carry-over from other donors' samples. Each CDR3 is given with its conserved first and last residue. A D gene is named only where the DNA matches it firmly. Clone size is stated in some rows and not others, as once, few, many or a class when expanded.

CDR3 protein	CDR3 DNA	J gene	V gene	clone size	D gene
CASSLGTESNQPQHF	TGTGCCAGCAGCTTGGGCACAGAAAGCAATCAGCCCCAGCATTTT	TRBJ1-5	TRBV5-8	once	.
CASSETGGGEKLFF	TGTGCCAGCAGTGAAACAGGTGGTGGTGAAAAACTGTTTTTT	TRBJ1-4	TRBV6-1	.	.
CASSYSGNTIYF	TGTGCCAGCAGTTACAGTGGAAACACCATATATTTT	TRBJ1-3	TRBV6-6	.	.
CASSLGLRGQGGYGYTF	TGCGCCAGCAGCTTGGGTCTAAGGGGCCAGGGTGGCTATGGCTACACCTTC	TRBJ1-2	TRBV5-1	.	.
CASSSTDRVSPLHF	TGTGCCAGCAGTTCCACGGACAGGGTTTCACCCCTCCACTTT	TRBJ1-6	TRBV6-6	.	TRBD1
CASSLSTGLGQETQYF	TGTGCCAGCAGCCTAAGTACGGGACTAGGACAAGAGACCCAGTACTTC	TRBJ2-5	TRBV7-2	few	TRBD2
CASRSGEYYGYTF	TGTGCCAGTCGGTCAGGGGAGTACTATGGCTACACCTTC	TRBJ1-2	TRBV19	few	.
CASSELRHGPPGELFF	TGTGCCAGCAGTGAACTTCGACACGGACCCCCCGGGGAGCTGTTTTTT	TRBJ2-2	TRBV2	.	.
CASSVVRQETQYF	TGTGCCAGCAGTGTAGTTCGTCAAGAGACCCAGTACTTC	TRBJ2-5	TRBV2	.	.
CASSVASGNEKLFF	TGTGCCAGCAGCGTAGCGTCCGGGAATGAAAAACTGTTTTTT	TRBJ1-4	TRBV9	.	.
CASSRPGLYTDTQYF	TGTGCCAGCAGCCGGCCGGGACTATACACAGATACGCAGTATTTT	TRBJ2-3	TRBV13	.	TRBD2
CASSLGTDTQYF	TGTGCCAGCAGCTTAGGCACAGATACGCAGTATTTT	TRBJ2-3	TRBV7-9	.	.
CASAWGQGFYEQYF	TGCGCCAGCGCATGGGGACAGGGTTTCTACGAGCAGTACTTC	TRBJ2-7	TRBV5-1	.	TRBD1
CASSLRVGVHEQFF	TGTGCCAGCAGCTTAAGAGTCGGGGTACATGAGCAGTTCTTC	TRBJ2-1	TRBV7-2	.	.
CASSYGQGSEAFF	TGTGCCAGCAGTTACGGGCAGGGCAGTGAAGCTTTCTTT	TRBJ1-1	TRBV6-5	.	.
CASGQGELSANYGYTF	TGTGCCAGCGGACAGGGTGAGCTTTCGGCTAACTATGGCTACACCTTC	TRBJ1-2	TRBV10-3	few	TRBD1
CASSPGTGTRYF	TGTGCCAGCAGCCCCGGGACAGGGACTCGGTACTTC	TRBJ2-7	TRBV9	.	TRBD1
CASSTGPYTGELFF	TGTGCCAGCAGCACGGGGCCCTACACCGGGGAGCTGTTTTTT	TRBJ2-2	TRBV11-3	.	.
CASSGQYSNQPQHF	TGTGCCAGCAGTGGACAGTATAGCAATCAGCCCCAGCATTTT	TRBJ1-5	TRBV2	few	.
CASSPGSRTGAGYTF	TGTGCCAGCAGCCCCGGGTCTCGGACAGGGGCTGGCTACACCTTC	TRBJ1-2	TRBV11-2	.	TRBD1
CASSFLAGASGAEQYF	TGTGCCAGCAGCTTCCTTGCCGGAGCTAGCGGGGCCGAGCAGTACTTC	TRBJ2-7	TRBV11-1	.	TRBD2
CASSVDEGINQPQHF	TGTGCCAGCAGCGTGGACGAGGGCATCAATCAGCCCCAGCATTTT	TRBJ1-5	TRBV2	few	.
CATSRDTGGNQETQYF	TGTGCCACCAGCAGAGATACGGGGGGAAACCAAGAGACCCAGTACTTC	TRBJ2-5	TRBV15	.	TRBD2
CASSELRGTQETQYF	TGTGCCAGCAGTGAACTTCGGGGGACTCAAGAGACCCAGTACTTC	TRBJ2-5	TRBV6-1	.	.
CASSLQALNEKLFF	TGTGCCAGCAGCTTACAGGCGTTGAATGAAAAACTGTTTTTT	TRBJ1-4	TRBV5-8	.	.
CSVRPGLAGGPLETQYF	TGCAGCGTGCGACCGGGACTAGCGGGGGGGCCTTTAGAGACCCAGTACTTC	TRBJ2-5	TRBV29-1	.	TRBD2
CASTIGHSGTGDNYGYTF	TGTGCCAGTACCATCGGACACAGTGGGACAGGGGATAACTATGGCTACACCTTC	TRBJ1-2	TRBV19	.	TRBD1
CASSSQGIGYGYTF	TGTGCCAGCAGCTCACAGGGTATTGGCTATGGCTACACCTTC	TRBJ1-2	TRBV7-8	.	.
CAWSLPGDGYTF	TGTGCCTGGAGTTTGCCAGGGGACGGCTACACCTTC	TRBJ1-2	TRBV30	once	.
CASHSSRGTDTQYF	TGTGCCAGCCATTCCTCGCGGGGCACAGATACGCAGTATTTT	TRBJ2-3	TRBV19	.	.
CSVGGDSNQPQHF	TGCAGCGTTGGGGGGGATAGCAATCAGCCCCAGCATTTT	TRBJ1-5	TRBV29-1	few	.
CAWSGTLAVAQHF	TGTGCCTGGAGTGGGACCCTTGCGGTAGCCCAGCATTTT	TRBJ1-5	TRBV30	once	.
CGMRRSQETQYF	TGCGGAATGAGACGGTCTCAAGAGACCCAGTACTTC	TRBJ2-5	TRBV19	.	.
CASSLKGGGSPLHF	TGTGCCAGCAGCTTAAAAGGGGGTGGTTCACCCCTCCACTTT	TRBJ1-6	TRBV7-9	.	.
CASSPTGELNQPQHF	TGTGCCAGTAGTCCCACAGGGGAACTAAATCAGCCCCAGCATTTT	TRBJ1-5	TRBV19	.	TRBD1
CASSFANMNTEAFF	TGTGCCAGCAGCTTCGCGAACATGAACACTGAAGCTTTCTTT	TRBJ1-1	TRBV5-4	many	.
CASSLTGDQPQHF	TGCGCCAGCAGCTTGACAGGGGATCAGCCCCAGCATTTT	TRBJ1-5	TRBV5-1	few	TRBD1
CASSLNGNSPLHF	TGTGCCAGCAGTTTGAACGGTAATTCACCCCTCCACTTT	TRBJ1-6	TRBV27	medium-sized	.
CASSQGGGQYNEQFF	TGCGCCAGCAGCCAAGGTGGGGGACAGTACAATGAGCAGTTCTTC	TRBJ2-1	TRBV4-1	.	TRBD1
CASSLSQGRSPLHF	TGTGCCAGCAGCTTGTCACAGGGCCGCTCACCCCTCCACTTT	TRBJ1-6	TRBV7-9	.	.
CSVKTRQGVPDTQYF	TGCAGCGTTAAAACTCGACAGGGTGTTCCAGATACGCAGTATTTT	TRBJ2-3	TRBV29-1	.	TRBD1
CASSGTGRDYGYTF	TGTGCCAGCAGTGGGACAGGGAGGGACTATGGCTACACCTTC	TRBJ1-2	TRBV6-1	.	TRBD1
CASSARDSHNEQFF	TGTGCCAGCAGCGCCCGGGACAGCCACAATGAGCAGTTCTTC	TRBJ2-1	TRBV7-2	.	TRBD1
CASSPGQGDQPQHF	TGTGCCAGCTCACCTGGTCAGGGTGATCAGCCCCAGCATTTT	TRBJ1-5	TRBV18	few	.
CASSRDRVSSPLHF	TGTGCCAGCTCACGGGACAGGGTGTCCTCACCCCTCCACTTT	TRBJ1-6	TRBV18	.	TRBD1
CASSLSSTYQPQHF	TGTGCCAGCTCACTATCTTCGACCTATCAGCCCCAGCATTTT	TRBJ1-5	TRBV18	.	.
CAWSAQSGYEQYF	TGTGCCTGGAGTGCGCAAAGCGGCTACGAGCAGTACTTC	TRBJ2-7	TRBV30	.	.
CSVVRRDQTQYF	TGCAGCGTTGTGAGGCGCGATCAGACCCAGTACTTC	TRBJ2-5	TRBV29-1	.	.
CASSSTKGATNEKLFF	TGCGCCAGCAGCTCCACTAAAGGAGCAACTAATGAAAAACTGTTTTTT	TRBJ1-4	TRBV5-1	.	.
CAISDAGTSGGTNTGELFF	TGTGCCATCAGCGATGCCGGGACTAGCGGGGGAACCAACACCGGGGAGCTGTTTTTT	TRBJ2-2	TRBV10-3	once	TRBD2
CASSKLGDRASYEQYF	TGTGCCAGCAGTAAGCTAGGAGACAGGGCATCCTACGAGCAGTACTTC	TRBJ2-7	TRBV25-1	few	TRBD1
CASSEAGQDPTGELFF	TGTGCCAGCAGTGAAGCGGGACAGGACCCCACCGGGGAGCTGTTTTTT	TRBJ2-2	TRBV2	.	TRBD1
CSVPPGSSSYNEQFF	TGCAGCGTCCCCCCCGGGTCGAGCTCCTACAATGAGCAGTTCTTC	TRBJ2-1	TRBV29-1	.	.